The clone carrying this TCR beta chain is a singleton in its sample. Using immunoSEQ multiplex PCR, the repertoire was profiled, and TCRdb retains in-frame clones only, with some absent. The profile shows tens of thousands of clones, under 95% of them singletons. This sample is drawn from a study of blood T cell repertoires in COVID-19. Germline V gives CDR1 MNHEY, CDR2 SVGAGI. The CDR3 has 15 residues. V shed 8 bases and J 8 bases; nucleotides not matched to a gene: 13. Sequenced sample: peripheral blood. The V call is TRBV6-5, the J call TRBJ2-5, with 11 bases matching TRBD2. The TCR was taken from a human donor in a cohort sampled during active COVID-19. CDR3 nucleotides: TGTGCCAGCTGCCCTATAGCGGGGGGGGGAAAAACCCAGTACTTC. It is translated as CASCPIAGGGKTQYF.